What follows describes a single T cell receptor beta chain. Its antigen specificity is not known. No per-base quality is available; no much larger clone lies one base away. The data are from a study of OX40 agonist ivuxolimab in advanced cancers. Study-wide context: Ivuxolimab, which targeted the costimulatory receptor OX40 (CD134), was an agonistic, fully human IgG2 monoclonal antibody. In the dose-escalation cohort, 82.7% of patients were male, and the mean age was about 55 years, with a range of about 23 to 80. Partial responses were achieved by three dose-escalation patients, of whom one had hepatocellular carcinoma and two had cutaneous melanoma. Of the approximately 50 dose-escalation patients, hepatocellular carcinoma was present in approximately 20, melanoma in approximately 15, renal cell carcinoma in 9 and head and neck cancer in 9. The paper covers the monotherapy dose-escalation part of the phase I ivuxolimab trial, which included N ≈ 50 patients. Intravenous ivuxolimab was administered to patients every 2 weeks at six dose levels: 0.01, 0.1, 0.3, 1.5, 3 and 10 mg/kg. The purpose of peripheral TCRbeta sequencing was to test whether ivuxolimab changed TCR sequence diversity and led to clonal T-cell expansion. Patients were allowed to have had prior anti-PD-1, anti-PD-L1 or anti-CTLA-4 therapy, and less than 45% of the dose-escalation patients had previously received checkpoint inhibitors.

To sequence the TCRbeta CDR3 region, genomic DNA was isolated from the sorted cells. TCRbeta CDR3 regions were sequenced using the immunoSEQ Assay. TCRdb holds this immuneACCESS table with in-frame rearrangements only. Some clones are missing; in checked studies, unresolved V genes explain under half, and the rest has no known cause. This sample gives some 76,000 clones in total; approximately 86% of them show up just once. The top ten hold 0.7% to 0.9% of the sample. Overall study outcomes, separate from this receptor: Antigen specificity was not determined for the clonally expanded peripheral T cells. Clonal expansion of both CD4+ and CD8+ blood T cells was observed from baseline to week 6 at doses 0.1 to 3.0 mg/kg. On average, CD8+ T cells showed more expanded clones than CD4+ T cells after ivuxolimab. In partial responders in the 0.1-3.0 mg/kg groups, normalized peripheral clonal expansion was found to be among the lowest, especially among CD8+ T cells. Low levels of normalized T-cell clonal expansion were also shown by some nonresponding patients.

CDR1 and CDR2 are drawn from the germline V gene (reference sequence): LNHDA, SQIVND. From the cysteine up to the phenylalanine, the CDR3 has a length of 18 residues. Just CDR3 DNA is preserved here, 54 bases in frame from base 1. V is trimmed back by 7 bases and J by 5 bases, and the junction contains 20 bases that no gene match accounts for. Patients with autoimmune disease history or receiving systemic immunosuppression were excluded from the trial. In every dose cohort, peripheral blood was drawn for TCR sequencing at baseline, cycle 4 day 1, and cycle 7 day 1. Samples came from an open-label, multicenter, first-in-human phase I dose-escalation trial of ivuxolimab. The trial enrolled adults with locally advanced or metastatic head and neck squamous cell, hepatocellular, melanoma or renal cell carcinoma. Before TCR sequencing, CD4+ T cells and CD8+ T cells were sorted from peripheral blood as separate populations.

The specimen comprised CD4+ or CD8+ T cells sorted from blood, sampled in a trial of the OX40 agonist ivuxolimab. Here the chain combines TRBV19 and TRBJ2-1, and 7 junctional nucleotides match TRBD1. The receptor was derived from an adult with an advanced solid tumor such as melanoma, head and neck, liver or kidney cancer. The CDR3 protein: CASTRGIGSGTENNEQFF. The DNA sequence reads TGTGCCAGTACCCGAGGGATTGGGTCCGGGACAGAAAACAATGAGCAGTTCTTC.